This T cell receptor (beta chain) was observed in a study of breast tumors, draining lymph nodes, adjacent tissues. This clonotype was seen only a few times. The CDR3 is made up of 18 amino acids. Between the trimmed V and J ends, which lost 3 bases and 0 bases, there was a span of 17 bases. Germline loops: CDR1 MGHDK, CDR2 SYGVNS. A single record per CDR3 protein comes from TCRdb applying MiXCR to the multiplex PCR reads. The repertoire holds tens of thousands of distinct CDR3 sequences, with approximately 57% as singletons. The V call is TRBV25-1, the J call TRBJ2-2; D is possibly TRBD1 (6 bases). Sequenced sample: breast tumor tissue. The receptor's source is a female donor with breast cancer. Some clones in this sample may be carry-over from other donors' samples. The DNA of the CDR3 is TGTGCCAGCAGTGATGATCCATCGCCAGGGGCGAACACCGGGGAGCTGTTTTTT. It encodes CASSDDPSPGANTGELFF. The full variable domain, its missing parts supplied by reference TRBV25-1 and TRBJ2-2, is EADIYQTPRYLVIGTGKKITLECSQTMGHDKMYWYQQDPGMELHLIHYSYGVNSTEKGDLSSESTVSRIRTEHFPLTLESARPSHTSQYLCASSDDPSPGANTGELFFGEGSRLTVL.